These 8 T cell receptor beta chains originate from one sample sequenced in a study of naive and memory T cell subsets. Both TRBC1 and TRBC2 were covered by a beta constant-region primer of two equimolar oligonucleotides. TCRdb ran MiXCR on the UMI-ligation and nested PCR reads and lists one entry per CDR3 protein. The sample has about 90,000 distinct CDR3 sequences; 7% are singletons. Sequenced sample: central memory CD4+ T cells from blood. These receptors originate from a human donor in good health.

V and J are TRBV4-1 and TRBJ1-1, with 8 nucleotides matching TRBD1. The germline CDR1 and CDR2 sequences are MGHRA and YSYEKL. The CDR3 runs to 15 residues. J lost 1 base, V lost 4 bases, and 5 bases had no gene match. CDR3 amino acids: CASSRSDRANTEAFF. CDR3 sequence (DNA): TGCGCCAGCAGCCGTTCGGACAGGGCGAACACTGAAGCTTTCTTT.

The CDR3 DNA reads TGTGCCAGCAGCCAAGGGACGACAAATTCACCCCTCCACTTT. Protein sequence: CASSQGTTNSPLHF. The V and J genes are TRBV3-1 and TRBJ1-6, with D unclear. V lost 1 base, J lost 7 bases, and 8 bases lay in between. This CDR3 comprises 14 residues. CDR1 LGHDT and CDR2 YNNKEL come from the germline V gene (reference sequence).

The table lists this clonotype with a few counts. The chain couples TRBV3-1 to TRBJ2-1; D unclear. Deletions cut 2 bases from V and 4 bases from J, with 9 bases between. The germline gives CDR1 LGHDT, CDR2 YNNKEL (reference sequence). There are 14 residues in the CDR3. The CDR3 DNA follows: TGTGCCAGCAGCCAACTATCGGGTTACAATGAGCAGTTCTTC. This encodes CASSQLSGYNEQFF.

V is TRBV27 and J is TRBJ1-5; 8 nucleotides agree with TRBD1. J was trimmed by 2 bases and V by 5 bases; bases with no gene match: 2. The CDR3 totals 14 residues. Germline values: CDR1 MNHEY, CDR2 SMNVEV (reference sequence). CDR3 DNA sequence: TGTGCCAGCAGTGGACAGGGCGGCAATCAGCCCCAGCATTTT. Protein: CASSGQGGNQPQHF.

This clonotype was picked up many times. V is TRBV5-6 and J is TRBJ2-4; D not certain. Germline-derived CDR1 and CDR2 are SGHDT and YYEEEE. The CDR3 has 14 residues. V lost 2 bases and J 7 bases, leaving 13 bases between the germline ends. In DNA, the CDR3 is TGTGCCAGCAGCTTTCAAGGTACGCAGAACATTCAGTACTTC. Encoded protein: CASSFQGTQNIQYF.

This clonotype was seen more than once but under ten times. The chain employs TRBV7-2 and TRBJ2-3, with TRBD2 matching 11 bases. The CDR3 has 14 amino acids. Trimming at V came to 8 bases and at J to 5 bases, leaving 6 bases not matched to a gene. The germline CDR1 and CDR2 sequences are SGHTA and FQGNSA. CDR3 loop: CASRTGTSGDTQYF. CDR3 in DNA: TGTGCCAGCCGGACCGGGACTAGCGGAGATACGCAGTATTTT.

V and J are TRBV4-2 and TRBJ2-3; 7 positions match TRBD2. With 4 bases clipped from V and 1 base from J, the junction kept 11 bases outside the gene matches. The CDR3 has 17 residues. Germline CDR1 reads LGHNA; CDR2 reads YNFKEQ. In DNA, the CDR3 is TGTGCCAGCAGCCGGAAGAACGGGGCGGGGGGCACAGATACGCAGTATTTT. Translating it yields CASSRKNGAGGTDTQYF.

This clonotype has a count of ten or more. The chain has TRBV29-1 and TRBJ1-1; the D is unclear. Germline loops: CDR1 SQVTM, CDR2 ANQGSEA. V was pared by 4 bases and J by 4 bases, with 13 bases between. The CDR3 runs 13 residues. The CDR3 sequence is CSVAVNMGTEAFF. The DNA for the CDR3 is TGCAGCGTTGCGGTGAACATGGGCACTGAAGCTTTCTTT.